Listed here are 8 T cell receptor beta chains from one sample, sequenced in a study of cytomegalovirus exposure and HLA in healthy donors. 60 Vbeta and 13 Jbeta primers were used in PCR. TCRdb's table, derived via immunoSEQ multiplex PCR, lists solely in-frame clones and lacks some. The sample records some 140,000 clones, about four fifths being singletons. The sequenced sample was PBMCs. These receptors all stem from a man younger than 45 in good health and CMV-seronegative.

The V and J genes are TRBV4-2 and TRBJ2-1; D not certain. The CDR3 is made up of 13 amino acids. Trimming shortened V by 1 base and J by 1 base, and 2 bases separated the two germline ends. Germline V lookup: CDR1 LGHNA, CDR2 YNFKEQ. The CDR3 is CASSQASYNEQFF. The CDR3 DNA follows: TGTGCCAGCAGCCAAGCTTCCTACAATGAGCAGTTCTTC.

With respect to this clone: Other DNA sequences within the sample encode an identical CDR3. The genes are TRBV5-6 and TRBJ2-7; no reliable D call. There are 13 residues in the CDR3. Germline CDR1 is SGHDT and CDR2 is YYEEEE. Trimming shortened V by 0 bases and J by 4 bases, and 8 bases separated the two germline ends. The CDR3 sequence: CASSLGSTYEQYF. CDR3 nucleotide sequence: TGTGCCAGCAGCTTGGGCTCAACTTACGAGCAGTACTTC.

The chain uses TRBV7-9 and TRBJ2-3, with 12 bases matching TRBD2. The CDR3 runs 15 residues. Germline values: CDR1 SEHNR, CDR2 FQNEAQ (reference sequence). V dropped 6 bases and J dropped 4; count of bases not matched to a gene: 5. CDR3 protein: CASRRLAGVADTQYF. CDR3 coding DNA: TGTGCCAGCAGAAGACTAGCGGGAGTCGCAGATACGCAGTATTTT. The full variable domain, completed using reference TRBV7-9 and TRBJ2-3, is DTGVSQNPRHKITKRGQNVTFRCDPISEHNRLYWYRQTLGQGPEFLTYFQNEAQLEKSRLLSDRFSAERPKGSFSTLEIQRTEQGDSAMYLCASRRLAGVADTQYFGPGTRLTVL.

The rearrangement uses TRBV5-1 and TRBJ2-2, with a possible D match to TRBD2 (7 bases). This CDR3 comprises 15 residues. Germline V CDR1 and CDR2: SGHRS, YFSETQ. Trimming stripped 6 bases from V and 4 bases from J, with 16 bases between. The CDR3 nucleotides are TGCGCCAGCACCAGGGGAGGGCAGGTCACCGGGGAGCTGTTTTTT. It specifies CASTRGGQVTGELFF.

This chain joins TRBV7-2 and TRBJ2-5; 9 nucleotides line up with TRBD1. Germline CDR1 is SGHTA and CDR2 is FQGNSA. Trimming removed 5 bases from V and 3 bases from J; junction bases left unmatched: 1. The CDR3 has 13 amino acids. CDR3 in amino acids: CASSRTGEETQYF. In nucleotides, the CDR3 is TGTGCCAGCAGCCGGACAGGGGAAGAGACCCAGTACTTC. Using reference TRBV7-2 and TRBJ2-5 for the parts outside the CDR3, the full variable domain is GAGVSQSPSNKVTEKGKDVELRCDPISGHTALYWYRQSLGQGLEFLIYFQGNSAPDKSGLPSDRFSAERTGGSVSTLTIQRTQQEDSAVYLCASSRTGEETQYFGPGTRLLVL.

This clone has only a few counts. J is TRBJ2-1 and V is TRBV27; D perhaps matches TRBD2 (6 bases). This CDR3 comprises 18 residues. V lost 1 base to trimming and J lost 6 bases, with 22 bases between them. Germline CDR1 reads MNHEY; CDR2 reads SMNVEV (reference sequence). The CDR3 protein is CASSLLRTSPGLLNEQFF. Here the CDR3 DNA reads TGTGCCAGCAGTTTATTACGTACCTCCCCGGGACTTCTCAATGAGCAGTTCTTC.

The CDR3 protein is CASSLIYPTDRGPEKLFF. DNA of the CDR3: TGTGCCAGCAGCCTGATATACCCGACCGACAGGGGGCCTGAAAAACTGTTTTTT. The chain joins TRBV7-8 to TRBJ1-4, with TRBD1 identical over 10 bases. The germline V gene encodes CDR1 SGHVS and CDR2 FQNEAQ. There are 18 residues in the CDR3. The ends lost 5 bases at V and 7 bases at J; junction bases unmatched: 16.

The J gene is TRBJ1-4, the V gene TRBV4-1; D is possibly TRBD1 (5 bases). From germline, CDR1 is MGHRA and CDR2 YSYEKL. V was trimmed by 0 bases and J by 2 bases, leaving 7 bases between them. This CDR3 is built from 15 residues. Here the CDR3 DNA reads TGCGCCAGCAGCCAAGATCAGGGTACTAATGAAAAACTGTTTTTT. This translates into CASSQDQGTNEKLFF.